This T cell receptor (beta chain) was identified in a study of blood T cell repertoires in COVID-19. At the level of the study: Collection of acute and convalescent COVID-19 samples took place in the United States, Italy and Spain. T cells, B-cell-depleted T cells, or PBMCs provided the cDNA or gDNA that served as material.

V was cut by 2 bases and J by 5 bases, with 6 bases left in between. The CDR3 runs to 13 residues. Germline CDR1 reads SGHTA; CDR2 reads FQGNSA. Original processing methods: For nucleated cells, counts were estimated from reference gene primer amplification. The repertoire was sequenced with immunoSEQ multiplex PCR; TCRdb's copy has only in-frame clones and lacks some. V and J calls and clone size are as listed in that table; D and trimming were resolved from the DNA. The sample records some 120,000 clones, 85% being singletons. The chain carries TRBV7-2 and TRBJ1-4; no definite D call. This sequence originates from a man in his 60s with acute or convalescent COVID-19. The sequencing sample was made of peripheral blood. The CDR3 protein is CASSLSTNEKLFF. Here the CDR3 DNA reads TGTGCCAGCAGCTTATCCACAAATGAAAAACTGTTTTTT.